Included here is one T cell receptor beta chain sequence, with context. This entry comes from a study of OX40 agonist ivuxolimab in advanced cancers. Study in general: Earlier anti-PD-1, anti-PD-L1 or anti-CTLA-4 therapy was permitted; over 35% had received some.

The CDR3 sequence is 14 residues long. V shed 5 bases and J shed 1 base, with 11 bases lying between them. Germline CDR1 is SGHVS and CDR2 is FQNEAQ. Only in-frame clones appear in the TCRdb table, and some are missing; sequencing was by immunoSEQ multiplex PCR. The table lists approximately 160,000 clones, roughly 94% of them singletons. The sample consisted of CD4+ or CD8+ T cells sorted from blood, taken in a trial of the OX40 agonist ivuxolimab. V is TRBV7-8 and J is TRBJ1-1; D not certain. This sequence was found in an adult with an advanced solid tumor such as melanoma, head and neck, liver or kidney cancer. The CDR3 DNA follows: TGTGCCAGCAGCATAGGTCGGACGAACACTGAAGCTTTCTTT. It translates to CASSIGRTNTEAFF.